The text below deals with one TCR beta chain. This sample was taken from a study of lymphopenia after photon versus proton radiotherapy. Repertoires were generated with immunoSEQ multiplex PCR, while TCRdb's copy carries only in-frame clones and drops some. The sample has 65,000 to 70,000 clones, roughly 93% seen once; the top ten hold approximately 2.9%. The V gene end was trimmed by 3 bases and the J gene end by 4 bases; junction bases not matched to a gene: 5. Per germline, CDR1 ENHRY and CDR2 SYGVKD. The CDR3 loop spans 15 amino acids. This TCR was recovered from a woman aged 70 to 79 with pancreatic cancer. Sequences were derived from peripheral blood, sampled from a patient treated with photon-based radiotherapy. The chain employs TRBV10-3 and TRBJ2-2, with 7 bases aligning to TRBD2. The CDR3 here is CAISDSGTTTGELFF. The CDR3 DNA follows: TGTGCCATCAGTGATTCCGGGACTACCACCGGGGAGCTGTTTTTT.